Below, 26 T cell receptor beta chains from the same sample are listed, as sequenced in a study of T cell responses to AZD1222 COVID-19 vaccine. Sequencing was performed with immunoSEQ multiplex PCR; in TCRdb, only in-frame clones are kept and a portion is missing. Of 100,000 or so clones in the sample, 88% were seen once. The input for sequencing was peripheral blood, taken on day 0 of AZD1222 vaccination. These receptors were taken from an adult in good health.

The CDR3 spells CASSLGGGLSYEQYF. For the CDR3, the DNA is TGTGCCAGCAGCTTGGGGGGAGGGCTTTCCTACGAGCAGTACTTC. This chain joins TRBV7-2 and TRBJ2-7; TRBD2 matches 7 bases. V gave up 3 bases and J gave up 1 base; unmatched junction bases: 6. The CDR3 is 15 amino acids. Germline CDR1 SGHTA, CDR2 FQGNSA.

The CDR3 here is CASSEKPGQGASLSYEQYF. Written as DNA, the CDR3 is TGCGCCAGCAGTGAGAAACCGGGACAGGGGGCATCTTTGAGCTACGAGCAGTACTTC. J is TRBJ2-7 and V is TRBV10-2; 12 bases line up with TRBD1. J gave up 3 bases and V 2 bases, and 14 bases lay outside the gene matches. The CDR3 contains 19 residues. Germline-derived CDR1 and CDR2 are WSHSY and SAAADI.

The chain recombines TRBV11-2 with TRBJ2-5; D is perhaps TRBD1 (6 bases). The V end was cut by 4 bases, the J end by 5 bases, with 11 bases between. The CDR3 runs to 13 residues. In germline, CDR1 is SGHAT, CDR2 FQNNGV. The CDR3 nucleotides are TGTGCCAGCAGCTCCCAGAGGGGGGAGACCCAGTACTTC. Amino acid sequence: CASSSQRGETQYF.

This clone was found once. V is TRBV28 and J is TRBJ1-5; 7 bases agree with TRBD1. The germline V gene has CDR1 MDHEN and CDR2 SYDVKM. V lost 7 bases, J lost 0 bases, and 9 bases stayed unmatched. The CDR3 totals 16 residues. CDR3 loop: CASIGTDRYSNQPQHF. The CDR3 coding sequence is TGTGCCAGCATTGGGACGGACAGGTATAGCAATCAGCCCCAGCATTTT.

The genes are TRBV5-5 and TRBJ1-4; no clear D. Trimming took off 1 base at V and 4 bases at J, with 8 bases between the two ends. Per the germline V gene, CDR1 is SGHKS and CDR2 is YYEKEE (reference sequence). The length of the CDR3 is 14 residues. This chain's CDR3 is CASSLKGFNEKLFF. The CDR3 nucleotides are TGTGCCAGCAGCTTGAAGGGATTTAATGAAAAACTGTTTTTT.

The rearrangement links TRBV6-1 to TRBJ2-7; 8 positions match TRBD2. The CDR3 has 14 residues. The germline gives CDR1 MNHNS, CDR2 SASEGT. V shed 3 bases, J shed 3 bases, and the junction held 4 bases outside the gene matches. The CDR3 coding sequence is TGTGCCAGCAGTGAGGGTAGCGGGGTCTACGAGCAGTACTTC. This gives the protein CASSEGSGVYEQYF.

V is TRBV10-3 and J is TRBJ2-3; D assignment may be TRBD1 or TRBD2 (5 bases each). This CDR3 contains 13 residues. From germline, CDR1 is ENHRY and CDR2 SYGVKD. V lost 8 bases and J lost 0, with 9 bases in between. DNA for the CDR3: TGTGCCATCCGGGACCGCAGCACAGATACGCAGTATTTT. Translating gives CAIRDRSTDTQYF.

The rearrangement links TRBV7-9 to TRBJ1-5; the D gene is possibly TRBD1 (6 bases). Trimming cost V 4 bases and J 10 bases, with 17 bases left between them. Looked up from germline, CDR1 is SEHNR and CDR2 is FQNEAQ (reference sequence). The CDR3 consists of 14 residues. The CDR3 bases are TGTGCCAGCAGCTCGTCCCGGGACACGGTCCCCCAGCATTTT. Its translation: CASSSSRDTVPQHF.

The chain is built from TRBV6-5 and TRBJ1-2; maybe TRBD1 (6 bases). This CDR3 region has 15 residues. The germline V and J ends were trimmed by 0 bases and 4 bases, with 12 bases remaining between them. The germline V gene encodes CDR1 MNHEY and CDR2 SVGAGI. The CDR3 here is CASSYSGGGSYGYTF. CDR3 nucleotide sequence: TGTGCCAGCAGTTACTCAGGGGGGGGCTCCTATGGCTACACCTTC.

This clone has only a few counts. The J gene is TRBJ2-2, the V gene TRBV30; TRBD2 agrees at 7 bases. This CDR3 is 17 amino acids long. From germline, CDR1 is GTSNPN and CDR2 SVGIG (reference sequence). The trim removed 5 bases at V and 4 bases at J, leaving 16 bases unmatched. The CDR3 reads CAWAPRLGEGPTGELFF. CDR3 sequence (DNA): TGTGCCTGGGCCCCCAGGTTGGGGGAGGGCCCCACCGGGGAGCTGTTTTTT.

J is TRBJ1-4 and V is TRBV11-2, with D perhaps TRBD1 (6 bases). Looked up from germline, CDR1 is SGHAT and CDR2 is FQNNGV. The CDR3 contains 15 residues. V was shortened by 4 bases and J by 1 base, with 10 bases between the two germline ends. The CDR3: CASSSGVGTNEKLFF. The CDR3 coding sequence is TGTGCCAGCAGCTCAGGGGTAGGAACTAATGAAAAACTGTTTTTT.

This chain joins TRBV4-1 and TRBJ2-7; 12 positions agree with TRBD2. Germline V lookup: CDR1 MGHRA, CDR2 YSYEKL. This CDR3 has 16 residues. V lost 4 bases and J lost 0; bases outside the gene matches: 4. CDR3 nucleotides: TGCGCCAGCAGCCCGTCGACTAGCGGGGGCTCCTACGAGCAGTACTTC. Protein product: CASSPSTSGGSYEQYF.

This chain connects TRBV11-2 to TRBJ2-1, with D perhaps TRBD1 (6 bases). The V end lost 6 bases, the J end lost 8 bases, and 14 bases lay between the germline ends. The CDR3 runs 13 residues. Germline loops: CDR1 SGHAT, CDR2 FQNNGV. In nucleotides, the CDR3 is TGTGCCAGCAGAACACAGGGAGTCGATGAGCAGTTCTTC. Translation: CASRTQGVDEQFF.

The gene calls are TRBV28 and TRBJ1-6; 9 bases line up with TRBD1. The CDR3 length is 14 residues. With 5 bases clipped from V and 6 bases from J, the junction kept 2 bases outside the gene matches. From germline, CDR1 is MDHEN and CDR2 SYDVKM. The CDR3 DNA reads TGTGCCAGCAGTGGGGACAGGGTTAATTCACCCCTCCACTTT. It yields the protein CASSGDRVNSPLHF.

The chain has TRBV9 and TRBJ2-2; weak D call: TRBD2 (6 bases). Trimming took off 3 bases at V and 1 base at J, with 25 bases between the two ends. Germline CDR1 SGDLS, CDR2 YYNGEE. This CDR3 is 20 amino acids long. The CDR3 DNA reads TGTGCCAGCAGCGCAACTCCTCCCTTACTCGGGGGTGGGAACACCGGGGAGCTGTTTTTT. Residues: CASSATPPLLGGGNTGELFF.

A single count supports this clone. This sequence joins TRBV18 and TRBJ1-4; unclear D gene. V lost 2 bases and J lost 5, with 6 bases in between. Germline CDR1 and CDR2: KGHSH and LQKENI. The CDR3 has 13 residues. The CDR3, as DNA: TGTGCCAGCTCACCAAGCGTAAATGAAAAACTGTTTTTT. Translation gives CASSPSVNEKLFF.

The V call is TRBV6-5, the J call TRBJ1-5; 8 bases fit TRBD1. Germline assignment: CDR1 MNHEY and CDR2 SVGAGI. CDR3 length: 14 residues. The trim removed 5 bases at V and 2 bases at J, leaving 2 bases unmatched. The chain's CDR3 is CASSKGQGNQPQHF. The CDR3 DNA reads TGTGCCAGCAGTAAGGGACAGGGCAATCAGCCCCAGCATTTT.

This rearrangement joins TRBV4-2 to TRBJ1-4; D unclear. The CDR3 covers 12 residues. Germline assignment: CDR1 LGHNA and CDR2 YNFKEQ. The ends were cut back, 0 bases at V and 13 bases at J, with 9 bases in the middle. CDR3 region: CASSQDAGALFF. The CDR3, as DNA: TGTGCCAGCAGCCAAGATGCGGGTGCACTGTTTTTT.

The chain recombines TRBV30 with TRBJ2-3; 10 nucleotides line up with TRBD1. This CDR3 contains 15 residues. The germline gives CDR1 GTSNPN, CDR2 SVGIG (reference sequence). The ends lost 1 base at V and 4 bases at J; junction bases unmatched: 5. The CDR3 is CAWSGPGQGSDTQYF. The CDR3 nucleotides are TGTGCCTGGAGTGGGCCGGGACAGGGGTCAGATACGCAGTATTTT.

The V gene is TRBV5-5, the J gene TRBJ2-5; D not certain. The CDR3 is made up of 13 amino acids. Trimming shortened V by 1 base and J by 4 bases, and 8 bases separated the two germline ends. Germline loops: CDR1 SGHKS, CDR2 YYEKEE (reference sequence). The CDR3 region is CASSLFSRETQYF. The CDR3 DNA sequence: TGTGCCAGCAGCTTGTTCAGCCGAGAGACCCAGTACTTC.

The chain has TRBV10-3 and TRBJ2-1; D might be TRBD1 or TRBD2, each matching 5 bases. V lost 4 bases, J lost 4 bases, and 11 bases lay in between. The germline CDR1 and CDR2 sequences are ENHRY and SYGVKD. The CDR3 spans 14 residues. The CDR3 DNA reads as TGTGCCATCAGTGGCCGGGACGAATACAATGAGCAGTTCTTC. Encoded protein: CAISGRDEYNEQFF.

The chain is built from TRBV7-3 and TRBJ1-5; D may be TRBD1 (5 bases). CDR3 size: 11 residues. V was trimmed by 11 bases and J by 5 bases, leaving 10 bases between them. CDR1 is SGHTA and CDR2 is FQGTGA in the germline V gene. The CDR3 coding sequence is TGTGCCTGCCCGGGGGATCAGCCCCAGCATTTT. Protein product: CACPGDQPQHF.

This chain links TRBV28 with TRBJ1-6; D call uncertain. CDR1 is MDHEN and CDR2 is SYDVKM in the germline V gene. The CDR3 is made up of 15 amino acids. V lost 4 bases and J 5 bases, leaving 12 bases between the germline ends. The CDR3 protein is CASSWNSGDNSPLHF. The CDR3 coding sequence is TGTGCCAGCAGTTGGAACTCCGGGGATAATTCACCCCTCCACTTT.

This sequence joins TRBV9 and TRBJ1-1, with a weak D call TRBD1 (5 bases). Germline CDR1 SGDLS, CDR2 YYNGEE. The CDR3 is 15 amino acids. Between the trimmed V and J ends, which lost 4 bases and 4 bases, there was a span of 17 bases. The CDR3 DNA follows: TGTGCCAGCAGCCCCGGGGGGAGGGGTGGCACTGAAGCTTTCTTT. Protein sequence: CASSPGGRGGTEAFF.

The V and J genes are TRBV6-1 and TRBJ1-6, with TRBD1 as a possible D gene (5 bases). This CDR3 contains 15 residues. Germline CDR1 reads MNHNS; CDR2 reads SASEGT. V lost 3 bases, J lost 6 bases, and 12 bases lay in between. The CDR3 loop reads CASSDTSQGNSPLHF. CDR3 bases: TGTGCCAGCAGTGATACCTCCCAGGGTAATTCACCCCTCCACTTT.

This clone has just one count. The chain couples TRBV3-1 (or the pseudogene TRBV3-2) to TRBJ2-1, with D perhaps TRBD1 (5 bases). This CDR3 is built from 13 residues. The germline CDR1 and CDR2 sequences are LGHDT and YNNKEL (reference sequence). V was shortened by 2 bases and J by 5 bases, with 7 bases between the two germline ends. In nucleotides, the CDR3 is TGTGCCAGCAGCCAAAACAGGAACAATGAGCAGTTCTTC. The encoded protein is CASSQNRNNEQFF.